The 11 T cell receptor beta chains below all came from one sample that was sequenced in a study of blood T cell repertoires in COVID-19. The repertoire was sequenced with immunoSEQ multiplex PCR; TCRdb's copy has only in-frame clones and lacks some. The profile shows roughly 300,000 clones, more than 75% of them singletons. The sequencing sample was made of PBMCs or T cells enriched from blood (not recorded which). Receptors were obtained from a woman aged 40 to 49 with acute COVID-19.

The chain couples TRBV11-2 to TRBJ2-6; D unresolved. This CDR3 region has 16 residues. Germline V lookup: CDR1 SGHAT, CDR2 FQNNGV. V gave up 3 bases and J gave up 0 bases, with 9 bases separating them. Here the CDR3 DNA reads TGTGCCAGCAGCTTGGAGAAGAGCTCTGGGGCCAACGTCCTGACTTTC. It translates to CASSLEKSSGANVLTF.

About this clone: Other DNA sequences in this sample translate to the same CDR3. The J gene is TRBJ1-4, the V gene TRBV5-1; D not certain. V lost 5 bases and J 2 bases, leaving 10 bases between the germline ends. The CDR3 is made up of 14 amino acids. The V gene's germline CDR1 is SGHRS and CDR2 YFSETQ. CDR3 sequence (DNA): TGCGCCAGCAGGGAGGGAGGTACTAATGAAAAACTGTTTTTT. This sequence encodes CASREGGTNEKLFF.

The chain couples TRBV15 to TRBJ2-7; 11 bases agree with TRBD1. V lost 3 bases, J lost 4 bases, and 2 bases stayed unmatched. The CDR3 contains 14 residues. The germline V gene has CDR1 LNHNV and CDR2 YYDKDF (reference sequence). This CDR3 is CATSRDRGPYEQYF. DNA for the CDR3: TGTGCCACCAGCAGGGACAGGGGGCCATACGAGCAGTACTTC.

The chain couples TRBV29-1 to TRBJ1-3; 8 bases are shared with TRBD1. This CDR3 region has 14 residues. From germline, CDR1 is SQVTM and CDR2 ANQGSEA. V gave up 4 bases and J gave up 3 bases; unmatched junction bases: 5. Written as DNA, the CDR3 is TGCAGCGTTGTACAGGGGGAGTTTGGAAACACCATATATTTT. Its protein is CSVVQGEFGNTIYF.

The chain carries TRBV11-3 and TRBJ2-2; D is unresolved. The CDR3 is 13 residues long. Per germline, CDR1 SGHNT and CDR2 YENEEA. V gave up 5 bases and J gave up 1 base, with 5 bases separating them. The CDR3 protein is CASSRENTGELFF. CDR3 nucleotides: TGTGCCAGCAGCCGAGAGAACACCGGGGAGCTGTTTTTT.

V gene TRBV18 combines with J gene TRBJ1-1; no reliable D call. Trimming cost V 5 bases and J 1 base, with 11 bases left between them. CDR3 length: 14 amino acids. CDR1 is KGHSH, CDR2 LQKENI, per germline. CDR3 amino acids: CASSVNRQNTEAFF. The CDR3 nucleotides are TGTGCCAGCTCAGTAAACCGACAGAACACTGAAGCTTTCTTT. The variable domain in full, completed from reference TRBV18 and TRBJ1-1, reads NAGVMQNPRHLVRRRGQEARLRCSPMKGHSHVYWYRQLPEEGLKFMVYLQKENIIDESGMPKERFSAEFPKEGPSILRIQQVVRGDSAAYFCASSVNRQNTEAFFGQGTRLTVV.

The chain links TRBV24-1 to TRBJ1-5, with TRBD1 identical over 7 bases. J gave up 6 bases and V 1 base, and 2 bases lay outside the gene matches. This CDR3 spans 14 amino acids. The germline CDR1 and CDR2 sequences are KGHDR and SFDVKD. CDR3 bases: TGTGCCACCAGTGATTTTAGGACAGGTCAGCCCCAGCATTTT. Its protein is CATSDFRTGQPQHF.

The CDR3 coding sequence is TGTGCCAGCAGTAAACAGATACAAGAGACCCAGTACTTC. It specifies CASSKQIQETQYF. The chain recombines TRBV12-3 or TRBV12-4 with TRBJ2-5; D is unclear. Trimming stripped 5 bases from V and 2 bases from J, with 9 bases between. The CDR3 runs to 13 residues.

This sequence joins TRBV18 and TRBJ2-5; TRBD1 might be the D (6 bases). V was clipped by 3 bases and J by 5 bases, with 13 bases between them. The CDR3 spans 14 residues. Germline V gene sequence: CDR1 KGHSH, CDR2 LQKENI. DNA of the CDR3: TGTGCCAGCTCACCGAAGACAGGTTGGGAGACCCAGTACTTC. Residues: CASSPKTGWETQYF.

The CDR3 protein is CASSISGANYGYTF. For the CDR3, the DNA is TGTGCCAGTAGTATTTCGGGAGCCAACTATGGCTACACCTTC. V is TRBV19 and J is TRBJ1-2; D not resolved. The germline V gene has CDR1 LNHDA and CDR2 SQIVND (reference sequence). Trimming shortened V by 3 bases and J by 2 bases, and 10 bases separated the two germline ends. This CDR3 has 14 residues.

The CDR3 nucleotides read TGTGCCAGCAGTACCCCGGGACTCCCGGACTATGAGCAGTTCTTC. Its protein is CASSTPGLPDYEQFF. V is TRBV6-4 and J is TRBJ2-1; D is perhaps TRBD2 (6 bases). CDR1 is MRHNA, CDR2 SNTAGT, per germline. Trimming left V 5 bases short and J 8 bases short, with 19 bases between. The CDR3 has 15 residues.